This TCR beta chain originates from a study of cytomegalovirus exposure and HLA in healthy donors. Looking at the study overall: The approximately 120 validation repertoires were reported in a later analysis to have been generated on the same platform as the roughly 670 first-cohort repertoires. Overall study results and limits: Subsequent analysis showed first-cohort TCR clusters tending to co-occur in roughly 130 validation repertoires. The study labeled around 160 TCR beta chains cytomegalovirus-associated.

Data came from immunoSEQ multiplex PCR; TCRdb stores just in-frame clones and leaves some out. The table lists approximately 170,000 clones, approximately 86% of them singletons. Details on this clone: Its specificity is not known.

A roughly 120-subject validation cohort, separate from the approximately 670-subject first cohort, supplied the donors. This clonotype was sampled from a young man in good health and CMV-seropositive. Sequencing input: PBMCs.

As DNA, the CDR3 is TGCGCCAGCAGTGAGCCCGGGACTAGGGGCGTAGCGGGGGACTACGAGCAGTACTTC. Translated: CASSEPGTRGVAGDYEQYF. This chain uses TRBV10-1 with TRBJ2-7; 9 bases are a match to TRBD2. V shed 2 bases and J 3 bases; nucleotides not matched to a gene: 17. The germline V gene encodes CDR1 WNHNN and CDR2 SYGVQD (reference sequence). This CDR3 spans 19 amino acids.